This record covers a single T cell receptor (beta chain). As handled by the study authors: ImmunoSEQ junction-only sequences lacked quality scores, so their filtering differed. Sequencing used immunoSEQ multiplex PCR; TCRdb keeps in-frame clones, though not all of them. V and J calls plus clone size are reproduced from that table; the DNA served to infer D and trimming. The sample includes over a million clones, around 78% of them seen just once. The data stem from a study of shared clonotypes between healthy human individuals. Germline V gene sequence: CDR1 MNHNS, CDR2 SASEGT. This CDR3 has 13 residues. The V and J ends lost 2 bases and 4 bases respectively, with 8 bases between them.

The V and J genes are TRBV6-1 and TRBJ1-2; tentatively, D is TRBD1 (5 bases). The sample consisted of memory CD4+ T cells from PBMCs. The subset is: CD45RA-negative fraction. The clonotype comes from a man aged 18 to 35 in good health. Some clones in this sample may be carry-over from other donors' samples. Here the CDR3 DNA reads TGTGCCAGCAGTGAACGGGGCCTCTATGGCTACACCTTC. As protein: CASSERGLYGYTF.